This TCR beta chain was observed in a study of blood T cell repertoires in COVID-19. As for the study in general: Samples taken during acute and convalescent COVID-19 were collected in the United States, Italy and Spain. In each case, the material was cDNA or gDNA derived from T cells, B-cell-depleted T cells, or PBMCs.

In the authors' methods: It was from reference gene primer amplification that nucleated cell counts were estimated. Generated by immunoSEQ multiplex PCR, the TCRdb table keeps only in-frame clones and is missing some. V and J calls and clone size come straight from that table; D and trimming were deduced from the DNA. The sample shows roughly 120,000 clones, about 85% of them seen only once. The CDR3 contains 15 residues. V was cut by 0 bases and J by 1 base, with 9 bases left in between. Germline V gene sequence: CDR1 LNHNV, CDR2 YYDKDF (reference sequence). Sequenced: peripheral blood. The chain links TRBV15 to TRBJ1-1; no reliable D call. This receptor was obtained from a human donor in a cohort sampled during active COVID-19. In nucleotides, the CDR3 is TGTGCCACCAGCAGAGATGCGGTGGCGAACACTGAAGCTTTCTTT. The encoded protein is CATSRDAVANTEAFF.